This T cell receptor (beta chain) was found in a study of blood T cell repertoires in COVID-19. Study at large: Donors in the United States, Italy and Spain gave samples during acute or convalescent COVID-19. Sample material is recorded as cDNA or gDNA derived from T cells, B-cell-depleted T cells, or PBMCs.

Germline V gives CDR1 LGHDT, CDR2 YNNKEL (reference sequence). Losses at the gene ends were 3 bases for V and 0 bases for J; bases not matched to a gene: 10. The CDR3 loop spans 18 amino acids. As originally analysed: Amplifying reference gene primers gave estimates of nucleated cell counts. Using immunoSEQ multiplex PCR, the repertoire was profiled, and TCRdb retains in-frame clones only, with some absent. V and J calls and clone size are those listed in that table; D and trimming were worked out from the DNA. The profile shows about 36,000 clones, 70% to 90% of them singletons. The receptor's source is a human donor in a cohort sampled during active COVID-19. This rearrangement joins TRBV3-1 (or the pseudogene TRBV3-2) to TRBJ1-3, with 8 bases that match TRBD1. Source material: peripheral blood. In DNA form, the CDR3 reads TGTGCCAGCAGCCAGGGTAGACAGGGGCATTACTCTGGAAACACCATATATTTT. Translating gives CASSQGRQGHYSGNTIYF.